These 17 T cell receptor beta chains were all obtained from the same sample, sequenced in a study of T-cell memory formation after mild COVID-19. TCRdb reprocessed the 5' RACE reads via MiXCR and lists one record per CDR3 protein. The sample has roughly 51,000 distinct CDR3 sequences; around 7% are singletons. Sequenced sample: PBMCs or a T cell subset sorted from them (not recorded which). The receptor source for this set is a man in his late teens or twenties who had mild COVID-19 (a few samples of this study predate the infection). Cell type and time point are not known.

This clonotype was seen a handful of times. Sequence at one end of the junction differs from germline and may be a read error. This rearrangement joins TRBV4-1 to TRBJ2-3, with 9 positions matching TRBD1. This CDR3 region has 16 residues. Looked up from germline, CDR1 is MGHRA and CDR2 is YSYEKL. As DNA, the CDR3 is TGCGCCAGCACCCAAACAGGGGGCATTGTCACAGATACGCAGTATTTT. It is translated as CASTQTGGIVTDTQYF.

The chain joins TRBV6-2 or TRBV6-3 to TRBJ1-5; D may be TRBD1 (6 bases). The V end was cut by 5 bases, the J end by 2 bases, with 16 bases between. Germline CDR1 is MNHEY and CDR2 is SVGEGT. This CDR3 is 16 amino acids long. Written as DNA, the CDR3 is TGTGCCAGCAGTGGCCCCCAGGGGCTCGGCAATCAGCCCCAGCATTTT. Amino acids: CASSGPQGLGNQPQHF.

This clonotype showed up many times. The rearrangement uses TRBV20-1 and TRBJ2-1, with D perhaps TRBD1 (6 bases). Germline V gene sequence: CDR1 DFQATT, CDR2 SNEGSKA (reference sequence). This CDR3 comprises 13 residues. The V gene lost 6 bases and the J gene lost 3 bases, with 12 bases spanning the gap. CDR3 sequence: CSAPGQLYNEQFF. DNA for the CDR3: TGCAGTGCACCGGGACAACTCTACAATGAGCAGTTCTTC.

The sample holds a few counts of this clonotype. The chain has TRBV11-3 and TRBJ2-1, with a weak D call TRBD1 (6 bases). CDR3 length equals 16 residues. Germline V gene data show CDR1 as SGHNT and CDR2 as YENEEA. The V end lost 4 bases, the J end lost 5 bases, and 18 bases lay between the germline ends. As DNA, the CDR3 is TGTGCCAGCAGCTCCCTTCCCGGGGCAGGGGACAATGAGCAGTTCTTC. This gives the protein CASSSLPGAGDNEQFF.

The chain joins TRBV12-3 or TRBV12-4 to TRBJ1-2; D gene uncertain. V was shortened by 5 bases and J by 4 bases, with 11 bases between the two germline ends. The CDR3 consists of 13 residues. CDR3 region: CASSVGPTYGYTF. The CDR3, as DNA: TGTGCCAGCAGTGTAGGACCGACCTATGGCTACACCTTC.

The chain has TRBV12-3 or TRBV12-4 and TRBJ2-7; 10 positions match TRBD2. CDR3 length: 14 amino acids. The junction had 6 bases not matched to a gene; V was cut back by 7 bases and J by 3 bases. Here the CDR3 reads CASNLSGGRYEQYF. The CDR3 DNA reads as TGTGCCAGCAACCTTAGCGGGGGGCGCTACGAGCAGTACTTC.

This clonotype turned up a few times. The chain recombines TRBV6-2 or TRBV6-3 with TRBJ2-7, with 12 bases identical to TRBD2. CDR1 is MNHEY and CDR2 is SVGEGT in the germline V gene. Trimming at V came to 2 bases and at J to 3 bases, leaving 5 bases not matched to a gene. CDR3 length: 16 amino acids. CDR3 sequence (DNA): TGTGCCAGCAGTTACACGGGACTAGCGGGCTTCTACGAGCAGTACTTC. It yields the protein CASSYTGLAGFYEQYF.

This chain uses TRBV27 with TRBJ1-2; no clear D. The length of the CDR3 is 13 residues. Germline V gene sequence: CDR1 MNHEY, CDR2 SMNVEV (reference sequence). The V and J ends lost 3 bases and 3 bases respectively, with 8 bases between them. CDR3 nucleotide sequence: TGTGCCAGCAGTTTGAACAGCCACTATGGCTACACCTTC. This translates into CASSLNSHYGYTF.

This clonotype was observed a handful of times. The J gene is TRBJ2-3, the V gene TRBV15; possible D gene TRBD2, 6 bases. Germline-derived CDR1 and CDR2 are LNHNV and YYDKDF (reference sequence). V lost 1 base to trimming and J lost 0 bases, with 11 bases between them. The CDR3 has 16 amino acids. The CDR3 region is CATSRGAGTSTDTQYF. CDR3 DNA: TGTGCCACCAGCAGAGGCGCAGGGACTAGCACAGATACGCAGTATTTT.

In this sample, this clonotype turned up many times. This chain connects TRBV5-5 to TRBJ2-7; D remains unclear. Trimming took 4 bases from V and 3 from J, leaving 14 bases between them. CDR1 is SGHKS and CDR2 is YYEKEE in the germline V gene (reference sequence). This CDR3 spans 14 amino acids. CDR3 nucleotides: TGTGCCAGCAGCATATGGGCAGGTATCTACGAGCAGTACTTC. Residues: CASSIWAGIYEQYF. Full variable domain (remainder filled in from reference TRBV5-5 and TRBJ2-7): DAGVTQSPTHLIKTRGQQVTLRCSPISGHKSVSWYQQVLGQGPQFIFQYYEKEERGRGNFPDRFSARQFPNYSSELNVNALLLGDSALYLCASSIWAGIYEQYFGPGTRLTVT.

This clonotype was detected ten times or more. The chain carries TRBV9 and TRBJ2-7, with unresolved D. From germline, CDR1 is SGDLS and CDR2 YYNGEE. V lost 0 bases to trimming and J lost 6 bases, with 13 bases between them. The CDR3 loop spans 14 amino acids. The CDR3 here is CASSVAPERGEQYF. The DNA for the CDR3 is TGTGCCAGCAGCGTAGCTCCGGAACGTGGCGAGCAGTACTTC.

The CDR3 spells CSAGEEGNSPLHF. The CDR3 DNA reads as TGCAGTGCTGGGGAGGAAGGGAATTCACCCCTCCACTTT. The chain has TRBV20-1 and TRBJ1-6, with D uncertain. Trimming took 5 bases from V and 7 from J, leaving 12 bases between them. The germline CDR1 and CDR2 sequences are DFQATT and SNEGSKA (reference sequence). The CDR3 consists of 13 residues.

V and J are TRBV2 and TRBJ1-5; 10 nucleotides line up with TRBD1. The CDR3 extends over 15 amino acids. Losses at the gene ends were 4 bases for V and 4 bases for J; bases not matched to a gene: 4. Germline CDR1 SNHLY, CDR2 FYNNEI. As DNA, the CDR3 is TGTGCCAGCAGTGTACGGACAGGGGGTAATCAGCCCCAGCATTTT. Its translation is CASSVRTGGNQPQHF.

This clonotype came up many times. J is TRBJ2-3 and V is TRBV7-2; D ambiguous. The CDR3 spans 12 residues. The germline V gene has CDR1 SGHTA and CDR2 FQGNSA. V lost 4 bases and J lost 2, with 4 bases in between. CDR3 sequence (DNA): TGTGCCAGCAGCTCGTTCACAGATACGCAGTATTTT. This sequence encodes CASSSFTDTQYF. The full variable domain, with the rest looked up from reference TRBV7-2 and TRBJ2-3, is GAGVSQSPSNKVTEKGKDVELRCDPISGHTALYWYRQSLGQGLEFLIYFQGNSAPDKSGLPSDRFSAERTGGSVSTLTIQRTQQEDSAVYLCASSSFTDTQYFGPGTRLTVL.

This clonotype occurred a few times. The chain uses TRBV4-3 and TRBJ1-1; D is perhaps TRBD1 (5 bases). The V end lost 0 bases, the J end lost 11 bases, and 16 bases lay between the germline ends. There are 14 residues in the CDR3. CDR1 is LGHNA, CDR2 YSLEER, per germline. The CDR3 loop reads CASSQERVGDAAFF. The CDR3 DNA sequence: TGCGCCAGCAGCCAAGAAAGGGTCGGGGACGCGGCTTTCTTT.

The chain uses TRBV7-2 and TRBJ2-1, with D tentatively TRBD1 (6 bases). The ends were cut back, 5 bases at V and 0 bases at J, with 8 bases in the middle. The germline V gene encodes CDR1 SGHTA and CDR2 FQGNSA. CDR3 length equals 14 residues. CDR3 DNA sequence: TGTGCCAGCAGCCCGGGACACTCCTACAATGAGCAGTTCTTC. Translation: CASSPGHSYNEQFF.

The CDR3 DNA reads TGTGCCAGCAGCTTAAGCCCCTGGACAGGATCCGCCGGGGAGCTGTTTTTT. It translates to CASSLSPWTGSAGELFF. The chain joins TRBV7-2 to TRBJ2-2; TRBD1 matches 7 bases. Germline V gene lookup returns CDR1 SGHTA and CDR2 FQGNSA. The CDR3 contains 17 residues. V trimming: 2 bases; J trimming: 6 bases; junction bases outside the gene matches: 12.